One T cell receptor (beta chain) is described in this entry. The sample is drawn from a study of blood T cell repertoires in COVID-19. Study details: Spain, Italy and the United States supplied samples that represented acute and convalescent COVID-19. Sources were T cells, B-cell-depleted T cells, or PBMCs; the material itself was cDNA or gDNA.

Original processing notes: The authors estimated nucleated cell counts from reference gene primer amplification. Repertoires were generated with immunoSEQ multiplex PCR, while TCRdb's copy carries only in-frame clones and drops some. V and J calls and clone size come straight from that table; D and trimming were deduced from the DNA. The table has tens of thousands of clones, roughly four fifths seen once. With V trimmed by 5 bases and J by 6 bases, 7 bases remained unmatched. Germline loops: CDR1 SGHNT, CDR2 YENEEA. The CDR3 is made up of 15 amino acids. The V gene is TRBV11-3, the J gene TRBJ1-6, with TRBD1 matching over 7 bases. Input material: peripheral blood. The TCR was taken from a woman in her 70s with acute or convalescent COVID-19. CDR3: CASSPRQGGNSPLHF. The CDR3 region has the DNA TGTGCCAGCAGCCCGCGACAGGGTGGTAATTCACCCCTCCACTTT.